This T cell receptor beta chain originates from a study of blood T cells in healthy people across ages. This clonotype was observed a handful of times. The germline V gene has CDR1 SGHAT and CDR2 FQDESV (reference sequence). This CDR3 spans 15 amino acids. Trimming pared 6 bases from V and 8 bases from J, leaving 20 bases between. Through a sample-barcoded 5' primer and a J-beta primer mix, a second PCR was run for roughly 6 to 12 cycles. TCRdb reprocessed the 5' RACE reads with MiXCR, giving one entry per CDR3 protein. The top ten hold around an eighth of the sample, which has some 900,000 distinct CDR3 sequences, 45% to 50% seen once.

Sequencing used blood. The TCR sequence derives from a man aged 25 to 40 in good health. The genes are TRBV11-1 and TRBJ2-1, with a weak D call TRBD2 (6 bases). CDR3 region: CASRPVEGLVDEQFF. In DNA form, the CDR3 reads TGTGCCAGCAGACCCGTGGAGGGGCTAGTCGATGAGCAGTTCTTC. Complete variable domain (other parts from reference TRBV11-1 and TRBJ2-1): EAEVAQSPRYKITEKSQAVAFWCDPISGHATLYWYRQILGQGPELLVQFQDESVVDDSQLPKDRFSAERLKGVDSTLKIQPAELGDSAMYLCASRPVEGLVDEQFFGPGTRLTVL.